This T cell receptor beta chain was captured by sequencing in a study of T cell responses to AZD1222 COVID-19 vaccine. From germline, CDR1 is MNHNY and CDR2 SVGAGI (reference sequence). There are 15 residues in the CDR3. Trimming removed 4 bases at V and 7 bases at J, with 20 bases between. Assay used: immunoSEQ multiplex PCR; TCRdb lists only in-frame clones, some missing. The table records about 67,000 clones, roughly 84% of them present only once. This sample comprised peripheral blood, obtained on day 0 of AZD1222 vaccination. The source is an adult in good health. The rearrangement uses TRBV6-6 and TRBJ2-7; D is perhaps TRBD1 (5 bases). CDR3 residues: CASSLRQLSVGEQYF. The CDR3 DNA reads as TGTGCCAGCAGTTTAAGACAGCTATCCGTGGGGGAGCAGTACTTC.